A selection of T cell receptor beta chains follows, all from one sample in a study of T cell responses to AZD1222 COVID-19 vaccine. Using immunoSEQ multiplex PCR, the repertoire was profiled, and TCRdb retains in-frame clones only, with some absent. The table shows 180,000 or so clones, with approximately 90% occurring only once. Sample: peripheral blood, taken 28 days after the second AZD1222 dose. Receptors were obtained from an adult who received the AZD1222 COVID-19 vaccine. The CDR3 runs from the conserved cysteine through the conserved F or W. D genes are given only for firm matches. Clone size appears in some rows only: once, few, many, or a class for an expanded clone.

v_gene	d_gene	j_gene	abundance	CDR3nt	CDR3aa
TRBV7-3	NA	TRBJ2-2	once	TGTGCCAGCAGCTTAAGAGGGGCTAGCGACCCCGGGGAGCTGTTTTTT	CASSLRGASDPGELFF
TRBV7-9	NA	TRBJ1-3	NA	TGTGCCAGCGAGCCGGGAGGAAACACCATATATTTT	CASEPGGNTIYF
TRBV7-2	NA	TRBJ2-2	NA	TGTGCCAGCAGCTTAGATGCGGGGAGGATCACCGGGGAGCTGTTTTTT	CASSLDAGRITGELFF
TRBV30	NA	TRBJ2-7	NA	TGTGCCTGGAGTCTCGGTTCCTACGAGCAGTACTTC	CAWSLGSYEQYF
TRBV10-1	TRBD2	TRBJ2-2	NA	TGCGCCCGGCGGCGATGGCGGGAGAGGTTGGGCACCGGGGAGCTGTTTTTT	CARRRWRERLGTGELFF
TRBV29-1	NA	TRBJ2-7	few	TGCAGCGCCGCCCTATCAGGGTCCTACGAGCAGTACTTC	CSAALSGSYEQYF
TRBV19	TRBD1	TRBJ1-1	NA	TGTGCCACCTTCCGGGACAGGGGGCTTAACACTGAAGCTTTCTTT	CATFRDRGLNTEAFF
TRBV27	NA	TRBJ2-3	once	TGTGCCAGCAGTACTATACAGGGAGGAGGCACAGATACGCAGTATTTT	CASSTIQGGGTDTQYF
TRBV5-1	TRBD1	TRBJ1-5	NA	TGCGCCAGCAGCCCCCAGGGGGGGAGTAATCAGCCCCAGCATTTT	CASSPQGGSNQPQHF
TRBV19	TRBD2	TRBJ2-7	NA	TGTGCCAGTAGTACCTCCCGACTAGCGGGAGCCGAGCAGTACTTC	CASSTSRLAGAEQYF
TRBV19	NA	TRBJ2-7	NA	TGTGCCAGTAGTTCGGCAGGGGCCTCCTACGAGCAGTACTTC	CASSSAGASYEQYF
TRBV7-2	TRBD2	TRBJ2-3	NA	TGTGCCAGCAGCTTAGCGGGACTAACTAGCACAGATACGCAGTATTTT	CASSLAGLTSTDTQYF
TRBV6-4	NA	TRBJ1-5	once	TGTGCCAGCAGTGCAAATGGGAATCAGCCCCAGCATTTT	CASSANGNQPQHF
TRBV28	NA	TRBJ1-2	NA	TGTGCCAGCATCTCCGTGAGCGGGGAAACTTATGGCTACACCTTC	CASISVSGETYGYTF
TRBV6-2/TRBV6-3	NA	TRBJ2-7	NA	TGTGCCAGCAGTTACTCGAGGGGGGTCTCCTACGAGCAGTACTTC	CASSYSRGVSYEQYF
TRBV23-1	TRBD1	TRBJ2-1	NA	TGCGCCAGCAGTCAATGTGACACAGGGGTCTCCTACAATGAGCAGTTCTTC	CASSQCDTGVSYNEQFF
TRBV7-9	NA	TRBJ2-7	NA	TGTGCCAGCAGCTTAGCGCCGGGACACCTAAGCTCCTACGAGCAGTACTTC	CASSLAPGHLSSYEQYF
TRBV30	TRBD1	TRBJ2-1	NA	TGTGCCTGGAGCAGGGGGCTAGACAATGAGCAGTTCTTC	CAWSRGLDNEQFF
TRBV7-9	NA	TRBJ2-7	NA	TGTGCCAGCAGCCCGACAGAAATCGACGAGCAGTACTTC	CASSPTEIDEQYF
TRBV13	TRBD1	TRBJ2-7	NA	TGTGCCAGCAGCGGACAGGGGGAAAACGAGCAGTACTTC	CASSGQGENEQYF
TRBV5-1	NA	TRBJ2-1	NA	TGCGCCAGCAGCCCTTTAGCCAACAATGAGCAGTTCTTC	CASSPLANNEQFF
TRBV6-5	NA	TRBJ2-5	NA	TGTGCCAGCAGTTACCTAGGGCCCCAAGAGACCCAGTACTTC	CASSYLGPQETQYF
TRBV19	TRBD1	TRBJ1-5	NA	TGTGCCAGTAGTGTCGGGACAGGTGGCAATCAGCCCCAGCATTTT	CASSVGTGGNQPQHF
TRBV28	TRBD2	TRBJ2-7	NA	TGTGCCAGTAAACTAGCGGACCTCTACGAGCAGTACTTC	CASKLADLYEQYF
TRBV28	NA	TRBJ2-7	NA	TGTGCCAGCCGGACTGGATCCTACGAGCAGTACTTC	CASRTGSYEQYF
TRBV28	NA	TRBJ2-7	NA	TGTGCCAGCACCCAAAACTACGAGCAGTACTTC	CASTQNYEQYF
TRBV5-1	TRBD1	TRBJ1-4	NA	TGCGCCAGCAGCTTGATGCAGGGGGCTTCTAATGAAAAACTGTTTTTT	CASSLMQGASNEKLFF
TRBV7-2	TRBD1	TRBJ2-7	NA	TGTGCCAGCAGGTCTCAAGGACAGGGGATCTACGAGCAGTACTTC	CASRSQGQGIYEQYF
TRBV6-5	NA	TRBJ1-1	NA	TGTGCCAGCAGTTACTCGATCGAGATGAACACTGAAGCTTTCTTT	CASSYSIEMNTEAFF
TRBV6-6	NA	TRBJ2-1	NA	TGTGCCAGCAGTTACTCCTTGACGAGGATCGTGGAGCAGTTCTTC	CASSYSLTRIVEQFF
TRBV29-1	NA	TRBJ2-1	NA	TGCAGCGTTGCCGGCGGGTTACCTAGCTCCTACAATGAGCAGTTCTTC	CSVAGGLPSSYNEQFF
TRBV6-2/TRBV6-3	TRBD2	TRBJ2-3	NA	TGTGCCAGCAGTTACCAGGGACTAGCGGGAGGAGGAGCAGATACGCAGTATTTT	CASSYQGLAGGGADTQYF
TRBV28	NA	TRBJ1-5	NA	TGTGCCAGCACCCCAGGGGACTATGTAGGTCAGCCCCAGCATTTT	CASTPGDYVGQPQHF
TRBV6-5	TRBD2	TRBJ2-5	NA	TGTGCCAGCAGTTCCGGGGGGGAGACCCAGTACTTC	CASSSGGETQYF
TRBV15	NA	TRBJ1-6	NA	TGTGCCACCAGCAGAGCAAGGACGGGACTTGGTTCACCCCTCCACTTT	CATSRARTGLGSPLHF
TRBV3-1/TRBV3-2	TRBD2	TRBJ2-7	NA	TGTGCCAGCAGCCAAGCCTTGGGCGGGAGGACCTACGAGCAGTACTTC	CASSQALGGRTYEQYF
TRBV2	NA	TRBJ2-7	NA	TGTGCCAGCAGTGGGGACCAGGGGATCTCCTACGAGCAGTACTTC	CASSGDQGISYEQYF
TRBV7-9	NA	TRBJ1-1	NA	TGTGCCAGCATCAAATGGGGCTCAACGAACACTGAAGCTTTCTTT	CASIKWGSTNTEAFF
TRBV9	NA	TRBJ2-2	NA	TGTGCCAGCAGCCCAGGGACTCCCGGGACCGGGGAGCTGTTTTTT	CASSPGTPGTGELFF
TRBV29-1	TRBD2	TRBJ2-1	NA	TGCAGCGTTCAGCGGGAAGACAATGAGCAGTTCTTC	CSVQREDNEQFF
TRBV7-9	NA	TRBJ2-1	NA	TGTGCCAGCAGCTTTACGACAGCACCGAGCTCCTACAATGAGCAGTTCTTC	CASSFTTAPSSYNEQFF
TRBV19	NA	TRBJ2-2	NA	TGTGCCAGTAGAAGCCCGGTTGTGGAGCTGTTTTTT	CASRSPVVELFF
TRBV2	NA	TRBJ1-5	NA	TGTGCCAGCAGTTTACAGGGCAATCAGCCCCAGCATTTT	CASSLQGNQPQHF
TRBV18	NA	TRBJ1-5	NA	TGTGCCAGCTCACCTCTCAACGCACAGGACAATCAGCCCCAGCATTTT	CASSPLNAQDNQPQHF
TRBV29-1	NA	TRBJ1-4	NA	NA	CSVGFAPAEKLFF
TRBV6-5	NA	TRBJ1-5	few	TGTGCCAGCAGGCCCTACTCGTATAGCAATCAGCCCCAGCATTTT	CASRPYSYSNQPQHF
TRBV2	TRBD2	TRBJ2-1	NA	TGTGCCACCTTAATAGGAGGGAGGGATGAGCAGTTCTTC	CATLIGGRDEQFF
TRBV5-1	TRBD1	TRBJ2-7	NA	TGCGCCAGCAGCTCCAACAGGGGGTTGAGCTCCTACGAGCAGTACTTC	CASSSNRGLSSYEQYF
TRBV4-1	NA	TRBJ2-7	few	TGCGCCAGCAGCCAAGATCCGGGACTTAAAGAGGAGCAGTACTTC	CASSQDPGLKEEQYF
TRBV5-6	TRBD1	TRBJ2-7	NA	TGTGCCAGCAGCCTGGAGGTCCGGGACAGGGTCTACGAGCAGTACTTC	CASSLEVRDRVYEQYF
TRBV19	NA	TRBJ1-5	NA	TGTGCCAGTAGTATAGATCTGAGACCTAGCAATCAGCCCCAGCATTTT	CASSIDLRPSNQPQHF
TRBV19	NA	TRBJ2-3	once	TGTGCCAGTAGCAGGGAGGGCACAGATACGCAGTATTTT	CASSREGTDTQYF
TRBV30	NA	TRBJ2-7	NA	TGTGCCTGGAGGAACGGCTACGAGCAGTACTTC	CAWRNGYEQYF
TRBV2	NA	TRBJ2-7	NA	TGTGCCAGCAGTGGGGGGAGCGAGCAGTACTTC	CASSGGSEQYF
TRBV19	NA	TRBJ1-5	NA	TGTGCCTCACATCAAGGGGGTTACAATCAGCCCCAGCATTTT	CASHQGGYNQPQHF
TRBV15	TRBD1	TRBJ1-4	NA	TGTGCCACCAGCAGAGCCGGCACAGGGGGCGGGGAAAAACTGTTTTTT	CATSRAGTGGGEKLFF
TRBV3-1/TRBV3-2	NA	TRBJ1-6	few	TGTGCCAGCAGCCAAGATCCGAATTCACCCCTCCACTTT	CASSQDPNSPLHF
TRBV5-6	NA	TRBJ2-7	NA	TGTGCCAGCAGCTTGGTGGGGACGGCCTACGAGCAGTACTTC	CASSLVGTAYEQYF
TRBV12-3/TRBV12-4	NA	TRBJ1-4	NA	TGTGCCAGCAGAAAGAACGCGGGTGAAAAACTGTTTTTT	CASRKNAGEKLFF
TRBV9	TRBD2	TRBJ2-7	NA	TGTGCCAGCAGCGCGGGACTAGCGGGGGACTACGAGCAGTACTTC	CASSAGLAGDYEQYF